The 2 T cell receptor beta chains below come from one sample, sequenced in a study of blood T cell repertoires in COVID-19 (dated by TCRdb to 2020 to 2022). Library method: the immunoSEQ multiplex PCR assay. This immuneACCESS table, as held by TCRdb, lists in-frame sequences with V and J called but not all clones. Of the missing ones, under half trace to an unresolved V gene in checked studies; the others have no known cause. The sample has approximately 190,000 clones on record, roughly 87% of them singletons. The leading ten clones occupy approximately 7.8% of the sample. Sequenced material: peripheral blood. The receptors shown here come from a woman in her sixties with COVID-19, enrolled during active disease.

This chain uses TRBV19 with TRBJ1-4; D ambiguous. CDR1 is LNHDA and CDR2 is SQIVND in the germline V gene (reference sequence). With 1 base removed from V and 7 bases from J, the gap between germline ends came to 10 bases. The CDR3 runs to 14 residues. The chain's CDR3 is CASSIGGSSEKLFF. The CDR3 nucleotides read TGTGCCAGTAGTATAGGAGGGTCAAGTGAAAAACTGTTTTTT.

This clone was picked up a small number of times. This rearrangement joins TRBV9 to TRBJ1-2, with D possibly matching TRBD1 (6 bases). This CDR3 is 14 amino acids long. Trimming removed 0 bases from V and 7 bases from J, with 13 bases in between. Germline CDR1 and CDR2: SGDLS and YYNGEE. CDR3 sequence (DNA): TGTGCCAGCAGCGTAGATTCAGGGGTGGGTGGCTACACCTTC. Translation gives CASSVDSGVGGYTF.